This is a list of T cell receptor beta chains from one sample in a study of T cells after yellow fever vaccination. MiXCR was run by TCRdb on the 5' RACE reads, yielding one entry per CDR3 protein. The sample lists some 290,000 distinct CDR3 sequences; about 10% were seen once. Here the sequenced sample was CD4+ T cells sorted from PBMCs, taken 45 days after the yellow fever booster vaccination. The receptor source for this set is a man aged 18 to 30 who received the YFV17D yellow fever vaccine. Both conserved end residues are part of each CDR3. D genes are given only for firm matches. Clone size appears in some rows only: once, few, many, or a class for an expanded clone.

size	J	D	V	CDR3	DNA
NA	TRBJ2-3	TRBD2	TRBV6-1	CASIPVAGASADTQYF	TGTGCCAGCATCCCCGTAGCGGGGGCGAGTGCAGATACGCAGTATTTT
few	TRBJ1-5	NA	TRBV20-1	CSARVGLDNQPQHF	TGCAGTGCTAGAGTCGGCCTCGATAATCAGCCCCAGCATTTT
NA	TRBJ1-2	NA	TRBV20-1	CSAKTLAWGRTF	TGCAGTGCCAAAACTCTCGCGTGGGGCCGTACCTTC
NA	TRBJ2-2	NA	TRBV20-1	CSASDLERPRTGELFF	TGCAGTGCTAGTGATTTAGAACGTCCGCGCACCGGGGAGCTGTTTTTT
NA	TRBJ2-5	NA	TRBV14	CASSQGETGHSSQETQYF	TGTGCCAGCAGCCAAGGTGAAACCGGACACAGCTCACAAGAGACCCAGTACTTC
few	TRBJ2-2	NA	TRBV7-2	CASSLFMGRSGELFF	TGTGCCAGCAGCCTATTCATGGGTCGGTCCGGGGAGCTGTTTTTT
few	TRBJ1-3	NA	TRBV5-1	CASSFDTRDTIYF	TGCGCCAGCAGCTTCGACACCCGGGACACCATATATTTT
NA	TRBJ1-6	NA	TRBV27	CASTRKGQGRSPLHF	TGTGCCAGCACGCGGAAGGGCCAGGGCCGTTCACCCCTCCACTTT
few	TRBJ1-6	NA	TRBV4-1	CASSQPQGKDSPLHF	TGCGCCAGCAGCCAGCCACAGGGAAAGGATTCACCCCTCCACTTT
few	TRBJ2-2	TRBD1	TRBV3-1	CASSQSDRGTGELFF	TGTGCCAGCAGCCAATCAGACAGGGGCACCGGGGAGCTGTTTTTT
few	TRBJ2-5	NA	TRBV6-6	CASSYAPFRAARPTQYF	TGTGCCAGCAGTTACGCCCCTTTCAGGGCCGCTCGGCCGACCCAGTACTTC
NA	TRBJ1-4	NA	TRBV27	CASSPLGELTNEKLFF	TGTGCCAGCAGTCCCCTCGGGGAGCTTACTAATGAAAAACTGTTTTTT
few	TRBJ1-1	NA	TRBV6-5	CASSLRGGQNTEAFF	TGTGCCAGCAGCCTACGGGGAGGGCAGAACACTGAAGCTTTCTTT
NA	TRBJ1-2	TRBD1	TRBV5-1	CASSLSSQGYGYTF	TGCGCCAGCAGCTTAAGCTCACAGGGGTATGGCTACACCTTC
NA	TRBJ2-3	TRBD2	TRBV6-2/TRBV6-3	CASSYGGREGTQPHTDTQYF	TGTGCCAGCAGTTACGGCGGTAGGGAGGGGACCCAACCCCACACAGATACGCAGTATTTT
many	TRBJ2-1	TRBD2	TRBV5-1	CASSFGTSGGYNEQFF	TGCGCCAGCAGCTTTGGGACTAGCGGGGGCTACAATGAGCAGTTCTTC
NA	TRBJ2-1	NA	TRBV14	CASSLGPRARNEQFF	TGTGCCAGCAGCCTCGGGCCCCGGGCCAGGAATGAGCAGTTCTTC
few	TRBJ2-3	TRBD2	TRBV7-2	CAASPGGTTDTQYF	TGTGCCGCTAGCCCGGGGGGTACCACAGATACGCAGTATTTT
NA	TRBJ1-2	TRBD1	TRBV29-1	CSVRDRGRHGYGYTF	TGCAGCGTCCGGGACAGGGGGCGGCACGGCTATGGCTACACCTTC
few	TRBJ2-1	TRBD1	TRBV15	CATSSNYGTGYNEQFF	TGTGCCACCAGCAGTAATTATGGGACAGGGTACAATGAGCAGTTCTTC
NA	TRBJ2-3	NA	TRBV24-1	CATSQSTDTQYF	TGTGCCACCAGCCAGTCCACAGATACGCAGTATTTT
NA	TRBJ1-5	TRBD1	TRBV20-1	CSAITTGVVRNQPQHF	TGCAGTGCTATTACGACAGGGGTCGTTCGCAATCAGCCCCAGCATTTT
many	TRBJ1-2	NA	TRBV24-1	CATSDLDMGYGYTF	TGTGCCACCAGTGATTTGGATATGGGCTATGGCTACACCTTC
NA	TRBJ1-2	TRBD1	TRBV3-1	CASSRLTGDGYTF	TGTGCCAGCAGCCGTCTCACAGGGGACGGCTACACCTTC
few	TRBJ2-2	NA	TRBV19	CASSVRLRTTGELFF	TGTGCCAGTAGTGTAAGACTCCGGACCACCGGGGAGCTGTTTTTT
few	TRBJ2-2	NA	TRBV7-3	CASSFGGFSGELFF	TGTGCCAGCAGCTTTGGAGGATTCTCCGGGGAGCTGTTTTTT
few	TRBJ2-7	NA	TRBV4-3	CASSQEGRGGEQYF	TGCGCCAGCAGCCAAGAAGGCAGGGGTGGTGAGCAGTACTTC
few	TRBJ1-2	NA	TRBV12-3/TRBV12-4	CASSFLGDRYGYTF	TGTGCCAGCAGTTTTCTGGGAGACCGCTATGGCTACACCTTC
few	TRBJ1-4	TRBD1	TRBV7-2	CASSSSTGWAEKLFF	TGTGCCAGCAGCTCATCGACAGGGTGGGCTGAAAAACTGTTTTTT
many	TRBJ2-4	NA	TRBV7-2	CASSLGITGGNIQYF	TGTGCCAGCAGCTTAGGCATTACTGGGGGGAACATTCAGTACTTC
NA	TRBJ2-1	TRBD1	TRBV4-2	CASSHGTGGYNEQFF	TGTGCCAGCAGCCACGGGACAGGGGGATACAATGAGCAGTTCTTC
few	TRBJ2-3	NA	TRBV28	CASSPHPAAGTDTQYF	TGTGCCAGCAGTCCCCACCCGGCCGCGGGCACAGATACGCAGTATTTT
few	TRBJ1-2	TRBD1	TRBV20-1	CSASLTGGRGGYTF	TGCAGTGCTAGCCTAACAGGGGGTAGGGGTGGCTACACCTTC
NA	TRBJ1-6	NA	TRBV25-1	CASRGQNSPLHF	TGTGCCAGCAGGGGGCAGAATTCACCCCTCCACTTT
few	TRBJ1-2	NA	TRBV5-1	CASSSKTSGYTF	TGCGCCAGCAGCTCCAAGACAAGTGGCTACACCTTC
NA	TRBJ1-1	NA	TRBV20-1	CSATPRDGAWRAFF	TGCAGTGCTACCCCCCGGGACGGAGCTTGGAGAGCTTTCTTT
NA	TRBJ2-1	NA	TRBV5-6	CASSGSARQFF	TGTGCCAGCAGCGGGTCGGCGCGGCAGTTCTTC
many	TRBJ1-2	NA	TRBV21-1	CASSEADGYTF	TGTGCCAGCAGCGAGGCCGATGGCTACACCTTC
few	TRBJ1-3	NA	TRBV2	CASSGEAAGNTIYF	TGTGCCAGCAGTGGGGAGGCAGCTGGAAACACCATATATTTT
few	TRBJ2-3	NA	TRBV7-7	CASSSSPGTHNTQYF	TGTGCTAGCAGCTCCTCACCTGGGACTCACAATACGCAGTATTTT
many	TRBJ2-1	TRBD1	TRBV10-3	CASLFGQGNNEQFF	TGTGCCTCCCTCTTCGGACAGGGTAACAATGAGCAGTTCTTC
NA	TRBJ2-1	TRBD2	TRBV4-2	CASSPGTRQNEQFF	TGTGCCAGCAGCCCTGGGACTAGACAGAATGAGCAGTTCTTC
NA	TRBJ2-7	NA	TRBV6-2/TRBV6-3	CASSYGVEQYF	TGTGCCAGCAGTTACGGTGTCGAGCAGTACTTC
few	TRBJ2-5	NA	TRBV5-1	CASSRRVTGQETQYF	TGCGCCAGCAGCCGCAGGGTGACGGGCCAAGAGACCCAGTACTTC
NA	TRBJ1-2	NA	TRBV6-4	CASSESRNYGYTF	TGTGCCAGCAGTGAGTCTCGGAACTATGGCTACACCTTC
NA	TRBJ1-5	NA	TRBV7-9	CASSLEAGYNQPQHF	TGTGCCAGCAGCTTAGAGGCCGGATACAATCAGCCCCAGCATTTT
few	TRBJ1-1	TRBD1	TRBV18	CASSPITGGTEAFF	TGTGCCAGCTCTCCTATTACAGGGGGCACTGAAGCTTTCTTT
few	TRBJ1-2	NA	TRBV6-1	CASSEPAFYGYTF	TGTGCCAGCAGTGAACCGGCTTTCTATGGCTACACCTTC
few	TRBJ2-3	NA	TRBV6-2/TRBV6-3	CASSYQWDTQYF	TGTGCCAGCAGTTACCAGTGGGATACGCAGTATTTT
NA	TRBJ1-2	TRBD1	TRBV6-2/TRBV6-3	CASSYEGAHGYTF	TGTGCCAGCAGTTACGAGGGGGCCCATGGCTACACCTTC
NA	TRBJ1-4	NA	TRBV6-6	CASSYSSGREKLFF	TGTGCCAGCAGTTATTCATCAGGTCGTGAAAAACTGTTTTTT
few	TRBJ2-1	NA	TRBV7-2	CASSLPGQEQFF	TGTGCCAGCAGCCTTCCCGGACAGGAGCAGTTCTTC
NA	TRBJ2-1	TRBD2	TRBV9	CASSPAWAGGDNEQFF	TGTGCCAGCAGCCCCGCCTGGGCGGGGGGAGACAATGAGCAGTTCTTC
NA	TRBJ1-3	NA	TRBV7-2	CASTPGQGGNTIYF	TGTGCCAGCACCCCGGGGCAGGGCGGAAACACCATATATTTT
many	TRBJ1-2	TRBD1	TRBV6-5	CASSYSGTGGYGYTF	TGTGCCAGCAGTTATTCCGGGACAGGAGGATATGGCTACACCTTC
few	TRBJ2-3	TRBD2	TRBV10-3	CAISDHGGADTQYF	TGTGCCATCAGTGATCACGGGGGGGCAGATACGCAGTATTTT
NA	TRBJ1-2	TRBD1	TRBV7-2	CASSARDRGYGYTF	TGTGCCAGCAGCGCCCGGGACAGGGGCTATGGCTACACCTTC
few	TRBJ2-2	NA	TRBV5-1	CASSLFRARAGELFF	TGCGCCAGCAGCTTGTTCCGGGCCAGGGCCGGGGAGCTGTTTTTT
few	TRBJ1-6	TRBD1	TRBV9	CASSAGQVRSYNSPLHF	TGTGCCAGCAGCGCCGGACAGGTCCGCTCCTATAATTCACCCCTCCACTTT